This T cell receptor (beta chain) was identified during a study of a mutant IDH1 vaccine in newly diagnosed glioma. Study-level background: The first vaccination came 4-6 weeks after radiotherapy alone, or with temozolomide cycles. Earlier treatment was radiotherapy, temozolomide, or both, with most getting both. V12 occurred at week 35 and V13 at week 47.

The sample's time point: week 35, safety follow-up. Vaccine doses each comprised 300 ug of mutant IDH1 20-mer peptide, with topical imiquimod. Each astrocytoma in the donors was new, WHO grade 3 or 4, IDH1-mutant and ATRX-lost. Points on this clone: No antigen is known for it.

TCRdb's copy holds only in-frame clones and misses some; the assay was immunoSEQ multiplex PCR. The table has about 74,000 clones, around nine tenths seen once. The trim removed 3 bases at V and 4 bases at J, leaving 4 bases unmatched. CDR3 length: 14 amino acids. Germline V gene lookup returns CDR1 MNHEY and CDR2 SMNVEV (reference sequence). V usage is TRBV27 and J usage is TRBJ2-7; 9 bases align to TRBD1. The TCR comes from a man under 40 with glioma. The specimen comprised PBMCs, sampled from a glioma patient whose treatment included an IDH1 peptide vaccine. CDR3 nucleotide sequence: TGTGCCAGCAGTTTTCGAGACAGGGGGTACGAGCAGTACTTC. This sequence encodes CASSFRDRGYEQYF.